This entry lists 3 T cell receptor beta chains sequenced from one sample in a study of cytomegalovirus exposure and HLA in healthy donors. The PCR was carried out with 60 Vbeta primers and 13 Jbeta primers. Profiled with immunoSEQ multiplex PCR; TCRdb holds only in-frame clones, not every one. The sample shows under 200,000 clones, approximately 80% of them seen only once. The sample was PBMCs. Source of these receptors: a woman aged 40 to 50 in good health and CMV-seropositive.

The CDR3: CASSLEAREQFF. The CDR3 DNA reads as TGTGCCAGCAGTTTGGAGGCGAGGGAGCAGTTCTTC. The chain employs TRBV7-2 and TRBJ2-1, with a possible D match to TRBD2 (5 bases). Between the trimmed V and J ends, which lost 6 bases and 10 bases, there was a span of 13 bases. This CDR3 comprises 12 residues. Per the germline V gene, CDR1 is SGHTA and CDR2 is FQGNSA.

The chain combines TRBV27 with TRBJ1-2; the D is unclear. Germline assignment: CDR1 MNHEY and CDR2 SMNVEV (reference sequence). CDR3 length: 14 residues. V lost 6 bases and J lost 4, with 15 bases in between. The CDR3 bases are TGTGCCAGCAGGGCGACCCCGGCGGGCTATGGCTACACCTTC. Its protein is CASRATPAGYGYTF.

The rearrangement links TRBV5-6 to TRBJ1-4, with unresolved D. Trimming stripped 2 bases from V and 4 bases from J, with 9 bases between. Germline values: CDR1 SGHDT, CDR2 YYEEEE. The CDR3 totals 14 residues. The CDR3 nucleotides read TGTGCCAGCAGCTTTCGGTTACTTAATGAAAAACTGTTTTTT. It specifies CASSFRLLNEKLFF. The whole variable domain, filled in from reference TRBV5-6 and TRBJ1-4, reads DAGVTQSPTHLIKTRGQQVTLRCSPKSGHDTVSWYQQALGQGPQFIFQYYEEEERQRGNFPDRFSGHQFPNYSSELNVNALLLGDSALYLCASSFRLLNEKLFFGSGTQLSVL.